These 2 T cell receptor beta chains were all obtained from the same sample, sequenced in a study of blood T cell repertoires in COVID-19. The data were produced by immunoSEQ multiplex PCR, yet TCRdb's version contains in-frame clones alone and is incomplete. The data contain about 110,000 clones, around 90% of them singletons. Material: peripheral blood. These receptors came from a woman aged 50 to 60 with acute or convalescent COVID-19.

V is TRBV6-2 or TRBV6-3 and J is TRBJ1-5; 7 bases fit TRBD1. The ends lost 6 bases at V and 1 base at J; junction bases unmatched: 24. Per germline, CDR1 MNHEY and CDR2 SVGEGT. The CDR3 length is 21 residues. The CDR3 spells CASSPRQGGREDPVSNQPQHF. Written as DNA, the CDR3 is TGTGCCAGCAGCCCACGGCAGGGGGGCAGGGAGGACCCCGTGAGCAATCAGCCCCAGCATTTT.

This sequence joins TRBV19 and TRBJ2-5; unclear D gene. The V end lost 3 bases, the J end lost 5 bases, and 16 bases lay between the germline ends. Germline assignment: CDR1 LNHDA and CDR2 SQIVND (reference sequence). The CDR3 consists of 15 residues. Here the CDR3 reads CASSIRNGEMETQYF. For the CDR3, the DNA is TGTGCCAGTAGTATCCGTAACGGAGAAATGGAGACCCAGTACTTC.